This TCR beta chain was identified during a study of T cell responses to AZD1222 COVID-19 vaccine. The study, taken as a whole, reports: Two doses of AZD1222 preceded a rise in Spike-specific TCR breadth and depth. Unmutated variant regions are reportedly targeted by nearly half of spike-specific TCRs. At baseline, just 6 or 7 AZD1222 recipients tested seropositive. No repertoire was sampled before or during the peak T cell response, only after it.

Data came from immunoSEQ multiplex PCR; TCRdb stores just in-frame clones and leaves some out. The sample carries 160,000 or so clones, 90% recorded once. CDR3 size: 14 residues. Germline trimming cut 6 bases from V and 5 bases from J; bases unmatched to any gene: 6. Germline V gives CDR1 MNHEY, CDR2 SMNVEV (reference sequence). As for this clone: Its cognate antigen is unknown.

The V and J genes are TRBV27 and TRBJ2-5, with 10 bases that match TRBD2. The sequence was collected from an adult in good health. The sample was peripheral blood, taken on day 0 of AZD1222 vaccination. CDR3 nucleotides: TGTGCCAGCAGGCTAGCGGGAGTTGGGGAGACCCAGTACTTC. Translated: CASRLAGVGETQYF.